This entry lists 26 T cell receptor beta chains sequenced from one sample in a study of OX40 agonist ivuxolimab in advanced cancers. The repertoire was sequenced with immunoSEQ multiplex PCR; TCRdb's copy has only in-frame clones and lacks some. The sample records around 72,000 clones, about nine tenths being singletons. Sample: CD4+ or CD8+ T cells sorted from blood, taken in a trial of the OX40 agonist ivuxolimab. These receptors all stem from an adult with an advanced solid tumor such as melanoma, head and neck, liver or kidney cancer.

CDR3 nucleotides: TGTGCCAGCAGCCAAGTACTAGCGGGAGAGGAGACCCAGTACTTC. Translation gives CASSQVLAGEETQYF. This rearrangement joins TRBV4-2 to TRBJ2-5; 11 bases align to TRBD2. The V and J ends lost 1 base and 5 bases, in that order; junction bases with no gene match: 3. Germline V gene data show CDR1 as LGHNA and CDR2 as YNFKEQ. The CDR3 covers 15 residues.

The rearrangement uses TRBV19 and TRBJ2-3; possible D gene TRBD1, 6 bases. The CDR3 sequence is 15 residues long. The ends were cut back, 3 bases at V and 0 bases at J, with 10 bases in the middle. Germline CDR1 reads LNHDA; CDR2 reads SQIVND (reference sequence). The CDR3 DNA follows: TGTGCCAGTAGTATCGGACAGCCTAGCACAGATACGCAGTATTTT. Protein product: CASSIGQPSTDTQYF.

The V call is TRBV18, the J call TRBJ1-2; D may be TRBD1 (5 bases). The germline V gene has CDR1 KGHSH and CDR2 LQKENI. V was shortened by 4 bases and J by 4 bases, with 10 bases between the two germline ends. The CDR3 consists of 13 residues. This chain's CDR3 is CASSLTDSYGYTF. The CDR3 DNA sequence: TGTGCCAGCTCACTGACCGACAGCTATGGCTACACCTTC.

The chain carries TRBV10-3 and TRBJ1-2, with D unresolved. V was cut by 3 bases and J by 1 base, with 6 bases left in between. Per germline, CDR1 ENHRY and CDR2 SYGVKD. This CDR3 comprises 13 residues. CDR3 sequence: CAISEGGNYGYTF. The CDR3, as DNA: TGTGCCATCAGTGAAGGTGGTAACTATGGCTACACCTTC.

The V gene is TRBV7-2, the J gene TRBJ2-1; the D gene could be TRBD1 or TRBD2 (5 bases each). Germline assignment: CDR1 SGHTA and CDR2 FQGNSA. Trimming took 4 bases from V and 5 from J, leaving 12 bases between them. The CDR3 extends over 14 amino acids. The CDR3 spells CASSYSGANNEQFF. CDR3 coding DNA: TGTGCCAGCAGCTACTCCGGGGCCAACAATGAGCAGTTCTTC.

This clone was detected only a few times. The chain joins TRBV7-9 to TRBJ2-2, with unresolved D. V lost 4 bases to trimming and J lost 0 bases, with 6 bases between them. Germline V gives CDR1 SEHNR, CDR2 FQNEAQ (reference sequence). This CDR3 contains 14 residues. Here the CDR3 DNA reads TGTGCCAGCAGCTACGGGTCGAACACCGGGGAGCTGTTTTTT. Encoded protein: CASSYGSNTGELFF.

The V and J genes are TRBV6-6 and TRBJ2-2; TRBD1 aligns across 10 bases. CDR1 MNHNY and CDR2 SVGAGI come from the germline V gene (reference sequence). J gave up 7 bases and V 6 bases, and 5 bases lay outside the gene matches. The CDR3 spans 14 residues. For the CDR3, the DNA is TGTGCCAGCAGCGACAGGGGGCGCGGCGGGGAGCTGTTTTTT. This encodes CASSDRGRGGELFF.

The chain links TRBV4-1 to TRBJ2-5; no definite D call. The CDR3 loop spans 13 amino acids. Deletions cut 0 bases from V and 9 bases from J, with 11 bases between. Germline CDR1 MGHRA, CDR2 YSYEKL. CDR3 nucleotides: TGCGCCAGCAGCCAAGAGCTCACTCCCCCCCAGTACTTC. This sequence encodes CASSQELTPPQYF.

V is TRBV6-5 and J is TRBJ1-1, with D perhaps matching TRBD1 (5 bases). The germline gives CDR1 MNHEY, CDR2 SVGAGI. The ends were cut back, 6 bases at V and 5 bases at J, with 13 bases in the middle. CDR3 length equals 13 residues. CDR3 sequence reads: CASRRQIRTEAFF. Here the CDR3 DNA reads TGTGCCAGCAGGAGACAGATTAGGACTGAAGCTTTCTTT.

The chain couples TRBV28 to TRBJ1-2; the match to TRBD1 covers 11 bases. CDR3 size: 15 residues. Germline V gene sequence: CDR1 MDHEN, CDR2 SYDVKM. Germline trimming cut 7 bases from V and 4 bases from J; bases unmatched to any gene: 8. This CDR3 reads CASTAPGTGGYGYTF. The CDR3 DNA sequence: TGTGCCAGCACGGCTCCCGGGACAGGGGGCTATGGCTACACCTTC.

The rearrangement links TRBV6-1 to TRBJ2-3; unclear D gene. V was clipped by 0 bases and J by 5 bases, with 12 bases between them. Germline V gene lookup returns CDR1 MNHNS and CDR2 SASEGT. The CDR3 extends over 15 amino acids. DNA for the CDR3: TGTGCCAGCAGTGAAGCCAGCGCGCCGGGAGATACGCAGTATTTT. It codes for CASSEASAPGDTQYF.

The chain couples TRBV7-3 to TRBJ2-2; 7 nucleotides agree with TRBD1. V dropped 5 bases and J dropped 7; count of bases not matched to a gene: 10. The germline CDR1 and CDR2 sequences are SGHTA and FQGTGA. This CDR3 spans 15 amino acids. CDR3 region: CASSPQTGKNGELFF. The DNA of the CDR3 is TGTGCCAGCAGCCCCCAGACAGGGAAAAACGGGGAGCTGTTTTTT.

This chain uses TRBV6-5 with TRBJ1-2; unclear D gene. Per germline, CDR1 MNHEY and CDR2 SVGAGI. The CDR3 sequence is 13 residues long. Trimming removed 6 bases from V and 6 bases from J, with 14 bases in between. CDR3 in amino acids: CASRFQGVNGYTF. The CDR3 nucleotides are TGTGCCAGCAGATTTCAAGGAGTGAATGGCTACACCTTC.

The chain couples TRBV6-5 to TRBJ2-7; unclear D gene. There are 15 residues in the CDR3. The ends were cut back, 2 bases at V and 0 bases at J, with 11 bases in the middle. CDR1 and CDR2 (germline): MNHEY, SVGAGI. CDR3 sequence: CASSYASLHSYEQYF. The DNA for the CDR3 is TGTGCCAGCAGTTACGCCAGCCTACACTCCTACGAGCAGTACTTC.

The CDR3 here is CASSLGGTSNQPQHF. The CDR3 bases are TGTGCCAGCAGCTTGGGGGGGACAAGCAATCAGCCCCAGCATTTT. This chain uses TRBV5-5 with TRBJ1-5, with TRBD1 as a possible D gene (6 bases). The CDR3 is 15 amino acids. Deletions cut 0 bases from V and 1 base from J, with 8 bases between. Looked up from germline, CDR1 is SGHKS and CDR2 is YYEKEE (reference sequence).

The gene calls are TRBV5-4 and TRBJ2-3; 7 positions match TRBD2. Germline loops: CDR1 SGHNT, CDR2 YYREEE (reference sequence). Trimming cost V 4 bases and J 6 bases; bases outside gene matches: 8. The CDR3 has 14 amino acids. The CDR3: CASSPGTTRDTQYF. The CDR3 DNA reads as TGTGCCAGCAGCCCAGGGACTACCCGCGATACGCAGTATTTT.

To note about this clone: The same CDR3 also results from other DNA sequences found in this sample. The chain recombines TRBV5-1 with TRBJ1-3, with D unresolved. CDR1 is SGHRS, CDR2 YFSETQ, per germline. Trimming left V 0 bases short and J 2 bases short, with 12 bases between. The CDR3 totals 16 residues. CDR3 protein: CASSLAGTGTGNTIYF. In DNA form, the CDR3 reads TGCGCCAGCAGCTTGGCCGGCACGGGGACTGGAAACACCATATATTTT.

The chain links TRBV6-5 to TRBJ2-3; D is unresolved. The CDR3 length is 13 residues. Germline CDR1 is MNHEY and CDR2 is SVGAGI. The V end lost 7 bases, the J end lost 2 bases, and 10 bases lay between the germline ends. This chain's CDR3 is CASNDWITDTQYF. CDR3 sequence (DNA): TGTGCCAGCAACGACTGGATCACAGATACGCAGTATTTT.

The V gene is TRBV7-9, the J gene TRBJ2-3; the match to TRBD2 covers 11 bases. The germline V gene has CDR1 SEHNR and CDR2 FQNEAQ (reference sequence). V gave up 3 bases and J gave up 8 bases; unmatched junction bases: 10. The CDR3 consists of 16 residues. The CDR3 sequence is CASSFPGLAAVGTQYF. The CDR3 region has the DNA TGTGCCAGCAGCTTCCCGGGACTAGCGGCCGTGGGTACGCAGTATTTT.

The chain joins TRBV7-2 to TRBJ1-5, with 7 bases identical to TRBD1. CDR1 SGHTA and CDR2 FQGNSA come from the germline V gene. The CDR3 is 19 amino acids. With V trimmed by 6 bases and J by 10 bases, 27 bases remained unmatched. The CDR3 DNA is TGTGCCAGCAGTTATGACCTCTCGACAGGGACGAGAGGTTCTGGACCCCAGCATTTT. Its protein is CASSYDLSTGTRGSGPQHF. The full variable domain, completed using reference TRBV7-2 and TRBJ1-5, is GAGVSQSPSNKVTEKGKDVELRCDPISGHTALYWYRQSLGQGLEFLIYFQGNSAPDKSGLPSDRFSAERTGGSVSTLTIQRTQQEDSAVYLCASSYDLSTGTRGSGPQHFGDGTRLSIL.

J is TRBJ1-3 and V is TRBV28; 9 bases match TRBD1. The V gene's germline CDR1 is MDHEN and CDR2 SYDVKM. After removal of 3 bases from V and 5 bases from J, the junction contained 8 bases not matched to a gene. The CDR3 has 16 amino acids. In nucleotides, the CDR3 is TGTGCCAGCAGTTTCCCCGGGACAGGGTCACGAAACACCATATATTTT. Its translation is CASSFPGTGSRNTIYF.

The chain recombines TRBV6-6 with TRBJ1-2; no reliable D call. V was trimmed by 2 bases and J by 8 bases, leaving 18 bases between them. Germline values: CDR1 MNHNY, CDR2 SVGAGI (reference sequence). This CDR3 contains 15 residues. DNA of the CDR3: TGTGCCAGCAGTTACGCGGCAGGAAATGAGAGAGGCTACACCTTC. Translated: CASSYAAGNERGYTF.

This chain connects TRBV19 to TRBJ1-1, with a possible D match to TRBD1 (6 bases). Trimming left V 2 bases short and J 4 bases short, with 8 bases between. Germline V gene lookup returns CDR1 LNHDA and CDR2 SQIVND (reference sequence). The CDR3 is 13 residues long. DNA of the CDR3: TGTGCCAGTAGTATACAGGGGATCACTGAAGCTTTCTTT. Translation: CASSIQGITEAFF.

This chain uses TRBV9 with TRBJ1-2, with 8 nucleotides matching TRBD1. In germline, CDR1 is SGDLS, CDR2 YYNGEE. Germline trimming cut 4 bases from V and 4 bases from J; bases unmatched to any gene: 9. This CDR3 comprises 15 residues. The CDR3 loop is CASSPGQGLIYGYTF. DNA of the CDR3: TGTGCCAGCAGCCCCGGACAGGGATTAATCTATGGCTACACCTTC.

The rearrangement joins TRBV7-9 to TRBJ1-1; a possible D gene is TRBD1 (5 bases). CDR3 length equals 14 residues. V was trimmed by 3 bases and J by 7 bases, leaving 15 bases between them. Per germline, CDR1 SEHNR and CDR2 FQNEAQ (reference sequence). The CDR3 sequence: CASSFEGMGFEAFF. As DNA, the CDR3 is TGTGCCAGCAGCTTCGAGGGGATGGGTTTTGAAGCTTTCTTT.

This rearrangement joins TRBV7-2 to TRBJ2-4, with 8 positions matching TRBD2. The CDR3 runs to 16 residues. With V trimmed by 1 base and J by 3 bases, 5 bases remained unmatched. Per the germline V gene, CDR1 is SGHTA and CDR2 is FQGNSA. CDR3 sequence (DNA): TGTGCCAGCAGCTTAGAAAGCGGGAGTGTCAAAAACATTCAGTACTTC. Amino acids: CASSLESGSVKNIQYF. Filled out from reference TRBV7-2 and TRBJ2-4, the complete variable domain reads GAGVSQSPSNKVTEKGKDVELRCDPISGHTALYWYRQSLGQGLEFLIYFQGNSAPDKSGLPSDRFSAERTGGSVSTLTIQRTQQEDSAVYLCASSLESGSVKNIQYFGAGTRLSVL.